These 25 T cell receptor beta chains share one sample of origin, sequenced in a study of blood T cell repertoires in COVID-19. Sequencing was performed with immunoSEQ multiplex PCR; in TCRdb, only in-frame clones are kept and a portion is missing. The profile shows approximately 59,000 clones, around 80% of them singletons. Material: peripheral blood. All receptors derive from a man of 80 years or more with acute or convalescent COVID-19.

The CDR3 loop is CASSLTGETQYF. The CDR3 nucleotides read TGTGCCAGCAGTTTAACGGGGGAGACCCAGTACTTC. The rearrangement uses TRBV27 and TRBJ2-5; D is possibly TRBD2 (5 bases). The germline V gene has CDR1 MNHEY and CDR2 SMNVEV (reference sequence). The ends were cut back, 2 bases at V and 5 bases at J, with 6 bases in the middle. The CDR3 spans 12 residues.

Written as DNA, the CDR3 is TGTGCCAGCAGCTTAGAGGGGGGACAGCCTGAAGCTTTCTTT. It yields the protein CASSLEGGQPEAFF. This chain connects TRBV7-9 to TRBJ1-1; 7 nucleotides match TRBD1. The germline V gene encodes CDR1 SEHNR and CDR2 FQNEAQ (reference sequence). The junction had 5 bases not matched to a gene; V was cut back by 1 base and J by 6 bases. The CDR3 covers 14 residues.

To note about this clone: At one boundary the junction diverges from the germline segment, which might be a read error. V usage is TRBV7-7 and J usage is TRBJ2-5, with TRBD2 as a possible D gene (7 bases). This CDR3 has 15 residues. Germline V gives CDR1 SSHAT, CDR2 FNYEAQ (reference sequence). CDR3 DNA sequence: TGTGCTAGCAGCGCGGGGGCTCCCGGAGTGGAGACCCAGTACTTC. Protein: CASSAGAPGVETQYF.

The chain combines TRBV6-2 or TRBV6-3 with TRBJ1-2, with 8 bases lining up with TRBD1. The V gene's germline CDR1 is MNHEY and CDR2 SVGEGT. CDR3 length: 15 amino acids. J lost 8 bases, V lost 0 bases, and 8 bases had no gene match. The CDR3 region is CASSYSGQGARGYTF. CDR3 coding DNA: TGTGCCAGCAGTTACTCGGGGCAGGGGGCCCGAGGCTACACCTTC.

The V gene is TRBV5-4, the J gene TRBJ2-7; 10 nucleotides align to TRBD2. There are 15 residues in the CDR3. The V gene end was trimmed by 1 base and the J gene end by 7 bases; junction bases not matched to a gene: 8. Germline V lookup: CDR1 SGHNT, CDR2 YYREEE (reference sequence). Here the CDR3 reads CASSLKIAGGEEQYF. The CDR3 region has the DNA TGTGCCAGCAGCTTGAAAATAGCGGGAGGCGAGGAGCAGTACTTC.

This clone was detected a few times. V is TRBV7-9 and J is TRBJ2-5, with 7 bases lining up with TRBD2. CDR1 is SEHNR and CDR2 is FQNEAQ in the germline V gene (reference sequence). CDR3 length: 13 residues. Germline trimming cut 5 bases from V and 4 bases from J; bases unmatched to any gene: 4. CDR3 DNA: TGTGCCAGCAGCCGTGGGAGGGGAGAGACCCAGTACTTC. It yields the protein CASSRGRGETQYF.

The genes are TRBV28 and TRBJ1-6; unclear D gene. Trimming pared 4 bases from V and 7 bases from J, leaving 11 bases between. Germline values: CDR1 MDHEN, CDR2 SYDVKM. The CDR3 loop spans 14 amino acids. CDR3 in DNA: TGTGCCAGCAGTTCTAAGTTCCCAAATTCACCCCTCCACTTT. It codes for CASSSKFPNSPLHF.

The chain links TRBV11-2 to TRBJ1-2; TRBD1 might be the D (6 bases). The CDR3 is made up of 13 amino acids. CDR1 SGHAT and CDR2 FQNNGV come from the germline V gene. V dropped 6 bases and J dropped 4 bases, with 12 bases sitting between them. The chain's CDR3 is CASSPDRFYGYTF. The CDR3, as DNA: TGTGCCAGCAGTCCGGACAGATTCTATGGCTACACCTTC.

The rearrangement joins TRBV18 to TRBJ2-7; TRBD1 agrees at 9 bases. Germline lookup yields CDR1 KGHSH and CDR2 LQKENI. The CDR3 length is 17 residues. Unmatched junction bases numbered 9, after V lost 3 bases and J lost 0 bases. CDR3 DNA sequence: TGTGCCAGCTCACCCCCCGGGACAGGGTACAGCTCCTACGAGCAGTACTTC. Its protein product is CASSPPGTGYSSYEQYF.

This clone was counted between two and nine times. The chain recombines TRBV5-1 with TRBJ2-2; no firm D call. This CDR3 spans 17 amino acids. Looked up from germline, CDR1 is SGHRS and CDR2 is YFSETQ. With 2 bases removed from V and 0 bases from J, the gap between germline ends came to 14 bases. The CDR3 DNA is TGCGCCAGCAGCTTTGCTTTTGAGACTCCGAACACCGGGGAGCTGTTTTTT. Translated, it gives CASSFAFETPNTGELFF.

This clone was seen only a few times. The rearrangement uses TRBV6-2 or TRBV6-3 and TRBJ2-2; D is possibly TRBD2 (6 bases). Germline V gene lookup returns CDR1 MNHEY and CDR2 SVGEGT. The CDR3 is 17 residues long. V shed 2 bases and J shed 0 bases, with 13 bases lying between them. This CDR3 is CASSYDIRGTNTGELFF. In nucleotides, the CDR3 is TGTGCCAGCAGTTACGATATTCGCGGGACGAACACCGGGGAGCTGTTTTTT.

The CDR3 nucleotides are TGCGCCAGCAGCAATCCCCTAGCGGGAGAGTTAGATACGCAGTATTTT. As protein: CASSNPLAGELDTQYF. V gene TRBV5-1 combines with J gene TRBJ2-3; 10 bases map to TRBD2. The V gene end was trimmed by 4 bases and the J gene end by 5 bases; junction bases not matched to a gene: 10. Germline CDR1 and CDR2: SGHRS and YFSETQ. This CDR3 comprises 16 residues.

The V call is TRBV10-3, the J call TRBJ2-4, with D maybe TRBD1 (6 bases). V was trimmed by 2 bases and J by 1 base, leaving 21 bases between them. The germline V gene has CDR1 ENHRY and CDR2 SYGVKD. This CDR3 comprises 19 residues. The CDR3 protein is CAISEGLSQGQDAKNIQYF. The CDR3 bases are TGTGCCATCAGTGAGGGGCTAAGCCAGGGACAAGATGCCAAAAACATTCAGTACTTC.

Here the CDR3 reads CATSAGQSGNTIYF. As DNA, the CDR3 is TGTGCCACCAGTGCGGGACAGTCTGGAAACACCATATATTTT. The chain employs TRBV24-1 and TRBJ1-3, with 7 bases that match TRBD1. Germline V CDR1 and CDR2: KGHDR, SFDVKD. The CDR3 runs 14 residues. J was trimmed by 1 base and V by 5 bases; bases with no gene match: 1.

V gene TRBV6-2 or TRBV6-3 combines with J gene TRBJ1-1; no reliable D call. V was clipped by 4 bases and J by 1 base, with 10 bases between them. Germline V CDR1 and CDR2: MNHEY, SVGEGT. The CDR3 spans 14 residues. CDR3 nucleotides: TGTGCCAGCAGTTCCTACCACCAGAACACTGAAGCTTTCTTT. It yields the protein CASSSYHQNTEAFF.

Only a few counts were recorded for this clone. The chain couples TRBV6-2 or TRBV6-3 to TRBJ2-7, with TRBD1 matching 7 bases. CDR3 length equals 16 residues. Germline assignment: CDR1 MNHEY and CDR2 SVGEGT. V lost 2 bases and J lost 3; bases outside the gene matches: 10. CDR3 DNA sequence: TGTGCCAGCAGTTACCTACCTGACAGGGCGATCTACGAGCAGTACTTC. Amino acids: CASSYLPDRAIYEQYF.

The rearrangement uses TRBV6-2 or TRBV6-3 and TRBJ2-3; TRBD2 aligns across 13 bases. J lost 6 bases, V lost 5 bases, and 5 bases had no gene match. The germline CDR1 and CDR2 sequences are MNHEY and SVGEGT. The CDR3 sequence is 15 residues long. The CDR3 loop is CASSRTSGGQDTQYF. The DNA for the CDR3 is TGTGCCAGCAGTCGGACTAGCGGGGGACAGGATACGCAGTATTTT.

This sequence joins TRBV19 and TRBJ2-7, with D possibly TRBD1 on 5 matching bases. V lost 5 bases and J 4 bases, leaving 18 bases between the germline ends. This CDR3 has 15 amino acids. Looked up from germline, CDR1 is LNHDA and CDR2 is SQIVND (reference sequence). The CDR3 here is CASSLTVGLSYEQYF. For the CDR3, the DNA is TGTGCCAGTAGTTTGACAGTGGGGCTTTCTTACGAGCAGTACTTC.

The chain links TRBV11-3 to TRBJ1-1, with a tentative D call TRBD1 (5 bases). The CDR3 is 13 residues long. V was shortened by 8 bases and J by 3 bases, with 13 bases between the two germline ends. Looked up from germline, CDR1 is SGHNT and CDR2 is YENEEA. The CDR3 region is CASQLDSDTEAFF. Here the CDR3 DNA reads TGTGCCAGCCAGCTTGACAGCGACACTGAAGCTTTCTTT.

The gene calls are TRBV7-9 and TRBJ1-6; 11 nucleotides align to TRBD1. The V gene end was trimmed by 2 bases and the J gene end by 10 bases; junction bases not matched to a gene: 4. Per germline, CDR1 SEHNR and CDR2 FQNEAQ (reference sequence). CDR3 length: 15 residues. CDR3: CASSLSGTGGSPLHF. Here the CDR3 DNA reads TGTGCCAGCAGCTTATCCGGGACAGGGGGATCACCCCTCCACTTT.

This chain joins TRBV5-6 and TRBJ2-7, with 9 bases that match TRBD1. This CDR3 has 14 residues. Germline-derived CDR1 and CDR2 are SGHDT and YYEEEE. The V and J ends lost 2 bases and 7 bases, in that order; junction bases with no gene match: 7. CDR3 loop: CASSFGDRVYEQYF. The CDR3 region has the DNA TGTGCCAGCAGCTTTGGGGACAGGGTGTATGAGCAGTACTTC.

The rearrangement joins TRBV9 to TRBJ2-5; 12 bases align to TRBD2. The V gene's germline CDR1 is SGDLS and CDR2 YYNGEE. The CDR3 covers 15 residues. With V trimmed by 3 bases and J by 5 bases, 5 bases remained unmatched. CDR3 residues: CASSAGLAGMETQYF. The CDR3 bases are TGTGCCAGCAGCGCCGGACTAGCGGGGATGGAGACCCAGTACTTC.

This clone was detected only a few times. The chain is built from TRBV7-2 and TRBJ1-3; the D gene is possibly TRBD1 (5 bases). The CDR3 covers 15 residues. V lost 1 base and J lost 3, with 10 bases in between. Germline CDR1 SGHTA, CDR2 FQGNSA. The CDR3 nucleotides read TGTGCCAGCAGCTTAGAGACAGCATTTGGAAACACCATATATTTT. Translation: CASSLETAFGNTIYF.

In this sample, this clone turned up a few times. This sequence joins TRBV28 and TRBJ2-7, with 9 nucleotides matching TRBD2. The germline V gene encodes CDR1 MDHEN and CDR2 SYDVKM. The ends lost 6 bases at V and 4 bases at J; junction bases unmatched: 13. The CDR3 runs 16 residues. CDR3 loop: CASRPGGREGVYEQYF. For the CDR3, the DNA is TGTGCCAGCAGACCCGGGGGGCGGGAGGGTGTTTACGAGCAGTACTTC.

The chain couples TRBV11-1 to TRBJ2-7, with 9 positions matching TRBD1. J gave up 0 bases and V 5 bases, and 2 bases lay outside the gene matches. The CDR3 has 14 amino acids. Looked up from germline, CDR1 is SGHAT and CDR2 is FQDESV (reference sequence). The CDR3 loop is CASSDRGTSYEQYF. CDR3 DNA: TGTGCCAGCAGCGACAGGGGGACCTCCTACGAGCAGTACTTC.